These 23 T cell receptor beta chains came from one sample sequenced in a study of cytomegalovirus exposure and HLA in healthy donors. Amplification used 60 Vbeta primers and 13 Jbeta primers. Measured with immunoSEQ multiplex PCR; TCRdb has only the in-frame clones, and not every one. The data show under 150,000 clones, with roughly four fifths seen just once and around 11% held by the top ten. Sequences were obtained from PBMCs. Receptor source: a male donor in good health and CMV-seropositive.

The gene calls are TRBV19 and TRBJ2-7; 11 bases agree with TRBD1. The CDR3 is 14 residues long. Germline loops: CDR1 LNHDA, CDR2 SQIVND (reference sequence). J lost 2 bases, V lost 5 bases, and 2 bases had no gene match. CDR3 sequence reads: CASSSGQGAYEQYF. The DNA for the CDR3 is TGTGCCAGTAGTTCGGGACAGGGGGCCTACGAGCAGTACTTC.

The chain carries TRBV4-1 and TRBJ2-1, with D perhaps matching TRBD1 (5 bases). The CDR3 extends over 11 amino acids. Germline CDR1 MGHRA, CDR2 YSYEKL. V lost 0 bases and J 15 bases, leaving 9 bases between the germline ends. The CDR3: CASSQEGELFF. CDR3 nucleotide sequence: TGCGCCAGCAGCCAAGAAGGGGAACTGTTCTTC.

This chain links TRBV27 with TRBJ1-2; no reliable D call. This CDR3 comprises 16 residues. V lost 5 bases and J lost 4, with 20 bases in between. CDR1 is MNHEY and CDR2 is SMNVEV in the germline V gene (reference sequence). DNA for the CDR3: TGTGCCAGCAGTCCCACATTGGCAGGATTGGCCTATGGCTACACCTTC. Translated, it gives CASSPTLAGLAYGYTF.

CDR3 amino acids: CASSRPGSGYNEQFF. Written as DNA, the CDR3 is TGTGCCAGCAGCCGGCCGGGGAGCGGATACAATGAGCAGTTCTTC. The chain has TRBV5-4 and TRBJ2-1; TRBD2 might be the D (5 bases). The ends were cut back, 4 bases at V and 4 bases at J, with 15 bases in the middle. This CDR3 contains 15 residues. CDR1 and CDR2 from the germline V gene are SGHNT and YYREEE (reference sequence).

The chain couples TRBV9 to TRBJ2-7, with unresolved D. The CDR3 is 15 residues long. The ends were cut back, 0 bases at V and 2 bases at J, with 12 bases in the middle. CDR1 is SGDLS and CDR2 is YYNGEE in the germline V gene. Here the CDR3 DNA reads TGTGCCAGCAGCGTAGCTGGCAGTATACCCTACGAGCAGTACTTC. Encoded protein: CASSVAGSIPYEQYF.

J is TRBJ2-1 and V is TRBV4-1, with 11 bases that match TRBD2. Germline-derived CDR1 and CDR2 are MGHRA and YSYEKL. The CDR3 has 17 residues. V was clipped by 0 bases and J by 4 bases; unmatched bases: 5. CDR3 sequence: CASSQDGTSGSYNEQFF. The CDR3 DNA sequence: TGCGCCAGCAGCCAAGATGGGACTAGCGGTTCTTACAATGAGCAGTTCTTC.

V is TRBV15 and J is TRBJ1-2; D perhaps matches TRBD1 (6 bases). Germline lookup yields CDR1 LNHNV and CDR2 YYDKDF (reference sequence). V was clipped by 4 bases and J by 0 bases, with 12 bases between them. The CDR3 is made up of 15 amino acids. CDR3 amino acids: CATSKDRTANYGYTF. CDR3 bases: TGTGCCACCAGCAAAGATAGGACAGCTAACTATGGCTACACCTTC. The variable domain in full, with the rest retrieved from reference TRBV15 and TRBJ1-2, is DAMVIQNPRYQVTQFGKPVTLSCSQTLNHNVMYWYQQKSSQAPKLLFHYYDKDFNNEADTPDNFQSRRPNTSFCFLDIRSPGLGDTAMYLCATSKDRTANYGYTFGSGTRLTVV.

The chain uses TRBV5-3 and TRBJ2-2, with 9 bases that match TRBD2. TRBV5-3 is an open reading frame, and its role is uncertain. The CDR3 consists of 16 residues. Trimming cost V 0 bases and J 1 base; bases outside gene matches: 1. CDR3 nucleotide sequence: TGTGCCAGAAGCTTGGGACTAGCGGTGAACACCGGGGAGCTGTTTTTT. Translation: CARSLGLAVNTGELFF.

The sample holds one count of this clone. This sequence joins TRBV28 and TRBJ1-5, with 7 bases matching TRBD1. Germline CDR1 is MDHEN and CDR2 is SYDVKM. V shed 4 bases, J shed 1 base, and the junction held 4 bases outside the gene matches. The CDR3 is 15 amino acids. Written as DNA, the CDR3 is TGTGCCAGCAGTTGGGGGACAGCGAGCAATCAGCCCCAGCATTTT. The encoded protein is CASSWGTASNQPQHF.

The rearrangement uses TRBV27 and TRBJ1-3; 8 bases fit TRBD1. The junction had 0 bases not matched to a gene; V was cut back by 6 bases and J by 2 bases. CDR1 MNHEY and CDR2 SMNVEV come from the germline V gene (reference sequence). The CDR3 is 13 residues long. The CDR3 DNA follows: TGTGCCAGCAGACAGGGGGCTGGAAACACCATATATTTT. This codes for CASRQGAGNTIYF.

The chain links TRBV27 to TRBJ1-2; TRBD1 matches at 7 bases. Trimming took 5 bases from V and 8 from J; bases not matched to a gene: 14. Germline loops: CDR1 MNHEY, CDR2 SMNVEV (reference sequence). The CDR3 sequence is 15 residues long. This CDR3 is CASSGFGTVLRGYTF. CDR3 nucleotides: TGTGCCAGCAGTGGATTTGGGACAGTCCTCCGCGGCTACACCTTC.

This chain joins TRBV6-4 and TRBJ1-1; 7 bases fit TRBD1. Trimming at V came to 3 bases and at J to 0 bases, leaving 1 base not matched to a gene. This CDR3 comprises 14 residues. Germline CDR1 and CDR2: MRHNA and SNTAGT. Written as DNA, the CDR3 is TGTGCCAGCAGTGAACAGGGGATGAACACTGAAGCTTTCTTT. Protein: CASSEQGMNTEAFF.

Note on this clone: This sample includes further DNA sequences coding for the same CDR3. This rearrangement joins TRBV5-6 to TRBJ2-3; 10 bases align to TRBD1. The junction had 3 bases not matched to a gene; V was cut back by 4 bases and J by 4 bases. This CDR3 is built from 14 residues. CDR1 SGHDT and CDR2 YYEEEE come from the germline V gene. The CDR3 DNA sequence: TGTGCCAGCAGCCTCGGACAGGGGGCAGATACGCAGTATTTT. Translation: CASSLGQGADTQYF.

A few counts support this clone. This chain uses TRBV11-1 with TRBJ2-2; tentative D call: TRBD1 (5 bases). The V and J ends lost 0 bases and 2 bases respectively, with 13 bases between them. This CDR3 region has 17 residues. The germline V gene encodes CDR1 SGHAT and CDR2 FQDESV (reference sequence). For the CDR3, the DNA is TGTGCCAGCAGCTTAGCCGGCAGGGCCCCCAACACCGGGGAGCTGTTTTTT. This translates into CASSLAGRAPNTGELFF.

V and J are TRBV6-5 and TRBJ2-7; TRBD1 matches at 7 bases. The CDR3 is 15 amino acids. V dropped 6 bases and J dropped 0; count of bases not matched to a gene: 8. Looked up from germline, CDR1 is MNHEY and CDR2 is SVGAGI. The CDR3 DNA is TGTGCCAGCAGACCACAGGGGTCTTTCTCCTACGAGCAGTACTTC. It encodes CASRPQGSFSYEQYF.

Only a few counts were recorded for this clone. The V and J genes are TRBV10-3 and TRBJ2-5, with 7 bases aligning to TRBD1. Germline loops: CDR1 ENHRY, CDR2 SYGVKD. Trimming at V came to 3 bases and at J to 2 bases, leaving 12 bases not matched to a gene. This CDR3 region has 17 residues. CDR3: CAISDQRPGTEQETQYF. CDR3 sequence (DNA): TGTGCCATCAGTGATCAACGACCCGGGACAGAACAAGAGACCCAGTACTTC.

The rearrangement links TRBV9 to TRBJ1-5, with D tentatively TRBD1 (5 bases). Germline V CDR1 and CDR2: SGDLS, YYNGEE. This CDR3 has 15 residues. Trimming cost V 0 bases and J 6 bases, with 13 bases left between them. In DNA, the CDR3 is TGTGCCAGCAGCGTAGACGGGGGAGGAGGTCAGCCCCAGCATTTT. The encoded protein is CASSVDGGGGQPQHF.

The chain carries TRBV28 and TRBJ2-7, with a possible D match to TRBD1 (6 bases). The length of the CDR3 is 15 residues. Looked up from germline, CDR1 is MDHEN and CDR2 is SYDVKM. V shed 5 bases and J shed 7 bases, with 21 bases lying between them. The CDR3 loop reads CASSAPGQASGEQYF. DNA of the CDR3: TGTGCCAGCAGTGCCCCGGGACAAGCTTCGGGGGAGCAGTACTTC.

The V gene is TRBV9, the J gene TRBJ2-1; 8 nucleotides match TRBD2. The V and J ends lost 3 bases and 4 bases, in that order; junction bases with no gene match: 6. There are 15 residues in the CDR3. Germline V lookup: CDR1 SGDLS, CDR2 YYNGEE. The CDR3 protein is CASSARTSPYNEQFF. The CDR3 coding sequence is TGTGCCAGCAGCGCTAGGACTAGCCCTTACAATGAGCAGTTCTTC.

This rearrangement joins TRBV15 to TRBJ2-5; 11 positions match TRBD2. The germline V gene has CDR1 LNHNV and CDR2 YYDKDF (reference sequence). J lost 10 bases, V lost 5 bases, and 3 bases had no gene match. The CDR3 extends over 12 amino acids. CDR3 region: CATSATSGDQYF. In nucleotides, the CDR3 is TGTGCCACCAGCGCGACTAGCGGGGACCAGTACTTC.

The rearrangement uses TRBV19 and TRBJ2-2; 10 nucleotides match TRBD2. This CDR3 contains 15 residues. After removal of 7 bases from V and 6 bases from J, the junction contained 8 bases not matched to a gene. Germline V gene lookup returns CDR1 LNHDA and CDR2 SQIVND (reference sequence). CDR3 in amino acids: CASTQTSGWAGELFF. As DNA, the CDR3 is TGTGCCAGTACTCAGACTAGCGGGTGGGCCGGGGAGCTGTTTTTT.

In its sample, this clone was seen a few times. This chain's CDR3 is CASSLVPGGYDEQYF. The CDR3 DNA is TGCGCCAGCAGCTTGGTTCCGGGAGGGTATGACGAGCAGTACTTC. This rearrangement joins TRBV5-1 to TRBJ2-7; 8 positions agree with TRBD2. Germline V lookup: CDR1 SGHRS, CDR2 YFSETQ. The CDR3 consists of 15 residues. After removal of 0 bases from V and 5 bases from J, the junction contained 7 bases not matched to a gene.

This clone was seen a few times. This chain joins TRBV7-9 and TRBJ1-1; 7 nucleotides line up with TRBD1. CDR3 length equals 16 residues. In germline, CDR1 is SEHNR, CDR2 FQNEAQ (reference sequence). The V gene end was trimmed by 1 base and the J gene end by 8 bases; junction bases not matched to a gene: 13. CDR3 loop: CASSLGTGTVVMEAFF. CDR3 nucleotide sequence: TGTGCCAGCAGCTTAGGGACCGGGACAGTTGTTATGGAAGCTTTCTTT.